The text below deals with one T cell receptor beta chain. No antigen is known for it. This entry belongs to a study of radiation and T cells in renal cell carcinoma. The wider study: Nephrectomy followed 15 Gy stereotactic body radiation by 4 weeks.

The repertoire was sequenced with immunoSEQ multiplex PCR; TCRdb's copy has only in-frame clones and lacks some. This table has 140,000 or so clones, about 88% appearing once. Study results and caveats: Baseline intratumoral clonotype presence is unknown without pretreatment biopsies. Top tumor clonotypes rose in blood 2 weeks post-radiation, then contracted.

Time point described: baseline pretreatment blood. Treatment specified: 15 Gy SBRT to primary tumor, nephrectomy 4 weeks later. Serial blood draws occurred at baseline and 2 and 4 weeks post-SBRT. The CDR3 loop spans 13 amino acids. Trimming stripped 7 bases from V and 2 bases from J, with 11 bases between. Germline CDR1 and CDR2: MNHNY and SVGAGI (reference sequence). The V call is TRBV6-6, the J call TRBJ1-2; D gene unclear. The sequence was collected from a woman aged 45-59 years with renal cell carcinoma. Sequenced here: blood, sampled from a patient whose treatment included radiotherapy and nephrectomy. Written as DNA, the CDR3 is TGTGCCAGCACCCGCACCGGGAACTATGGCTACACCTTC. Encoded protein: CASTRTGNYGYTF.